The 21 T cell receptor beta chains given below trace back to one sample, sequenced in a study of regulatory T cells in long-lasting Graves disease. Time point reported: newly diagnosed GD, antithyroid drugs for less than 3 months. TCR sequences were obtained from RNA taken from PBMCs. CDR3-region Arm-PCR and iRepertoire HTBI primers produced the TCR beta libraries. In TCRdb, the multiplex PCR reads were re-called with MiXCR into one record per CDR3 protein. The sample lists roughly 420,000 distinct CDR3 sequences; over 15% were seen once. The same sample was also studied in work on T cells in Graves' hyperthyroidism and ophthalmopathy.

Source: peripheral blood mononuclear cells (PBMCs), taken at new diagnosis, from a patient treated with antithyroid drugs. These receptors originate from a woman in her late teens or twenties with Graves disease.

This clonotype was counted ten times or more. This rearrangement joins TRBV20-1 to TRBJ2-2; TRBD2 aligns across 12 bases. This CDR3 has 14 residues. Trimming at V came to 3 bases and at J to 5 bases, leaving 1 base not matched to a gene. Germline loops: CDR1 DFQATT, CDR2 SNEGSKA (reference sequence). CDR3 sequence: CSASGTSGTGELFF. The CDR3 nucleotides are TGCAGTGCTAGTGGGACTAGCGGGACCGGGGAGCTGTTTTTT.

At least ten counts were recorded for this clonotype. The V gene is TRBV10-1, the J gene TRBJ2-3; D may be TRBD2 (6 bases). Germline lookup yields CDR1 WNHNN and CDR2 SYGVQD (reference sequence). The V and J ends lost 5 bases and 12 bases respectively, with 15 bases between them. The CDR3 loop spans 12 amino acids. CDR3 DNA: TGCGCCAGCAGTCCACTCCCGGGGGTTCAGTATTTT. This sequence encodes CASSPLPGVQYF.

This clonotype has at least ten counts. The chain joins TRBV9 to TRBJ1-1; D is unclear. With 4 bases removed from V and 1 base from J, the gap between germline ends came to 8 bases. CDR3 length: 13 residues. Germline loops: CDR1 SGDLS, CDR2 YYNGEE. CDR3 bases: TGTGCCAGCAGCCCCTACACGAACACTGAAGCTTTCTTT. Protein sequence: CASSPYTNTEAFF.

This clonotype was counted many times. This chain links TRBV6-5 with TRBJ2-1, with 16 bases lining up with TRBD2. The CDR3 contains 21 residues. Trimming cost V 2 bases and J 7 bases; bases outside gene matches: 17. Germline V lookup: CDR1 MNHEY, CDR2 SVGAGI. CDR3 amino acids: CASSYRIERGTSGRAANEQFF. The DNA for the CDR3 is TGTGCCAGCAGTTACCGCATAGAGAGGGGGACTAGCGGGAGGGCAGCTAATGAGCAGTTCTTC.

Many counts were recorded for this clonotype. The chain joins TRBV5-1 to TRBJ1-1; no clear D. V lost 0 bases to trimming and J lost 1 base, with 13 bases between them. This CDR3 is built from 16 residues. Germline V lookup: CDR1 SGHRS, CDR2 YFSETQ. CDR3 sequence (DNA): TGCGCCAGCAGCTTGGGTACAAGTGCTTGGAACACTGAAGCTTTCTTT. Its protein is CASSLGTSAWNTEAFF.

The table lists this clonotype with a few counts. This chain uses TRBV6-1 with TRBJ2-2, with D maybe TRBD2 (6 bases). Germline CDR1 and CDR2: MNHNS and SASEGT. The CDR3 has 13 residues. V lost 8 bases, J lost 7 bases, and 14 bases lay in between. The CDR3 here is CASSEGTYGELFF. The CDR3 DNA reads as TGTGCCAGCTCCGAGGGGACTTACGGGGAGCTGTTTTTT.

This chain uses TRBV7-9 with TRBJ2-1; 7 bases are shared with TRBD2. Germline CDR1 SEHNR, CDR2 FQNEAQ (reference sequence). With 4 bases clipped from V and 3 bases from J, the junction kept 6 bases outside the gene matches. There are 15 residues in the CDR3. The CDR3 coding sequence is TGTGCCAGCAGCTCCGGACTAGGAGGCTACAATGAGCAGTTCTTC. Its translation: CASSSGLGGYNEQFF.

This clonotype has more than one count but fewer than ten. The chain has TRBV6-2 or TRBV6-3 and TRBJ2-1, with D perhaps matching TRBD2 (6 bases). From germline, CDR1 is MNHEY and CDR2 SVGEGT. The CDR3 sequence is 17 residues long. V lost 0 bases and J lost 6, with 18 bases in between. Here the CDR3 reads CASSYSIATRFPNEQFF. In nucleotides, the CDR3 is TGTGCCAGCAGTTACTCGATCGCGACTAGGTTCCCCAATGAGCAGTTCTTC.

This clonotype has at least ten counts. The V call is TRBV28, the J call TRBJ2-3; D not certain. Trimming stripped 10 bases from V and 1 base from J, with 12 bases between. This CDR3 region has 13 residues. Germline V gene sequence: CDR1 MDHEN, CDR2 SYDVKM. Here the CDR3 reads CAKLTVGTDTQYF. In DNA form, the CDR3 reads TGTGCCAAGCTGACCGTTGGCACAGATACGCAGTATTTT.

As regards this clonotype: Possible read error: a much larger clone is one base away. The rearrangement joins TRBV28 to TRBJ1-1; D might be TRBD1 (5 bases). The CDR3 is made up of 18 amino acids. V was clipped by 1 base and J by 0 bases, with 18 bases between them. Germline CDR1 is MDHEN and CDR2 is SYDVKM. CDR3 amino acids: CASSLLIRGGKVNTEAFF. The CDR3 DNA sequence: TGTGCCAGCAGTTTATTAATCCGGGGGGGGAAGGTGAACACTGAAGCTTTCTTT.

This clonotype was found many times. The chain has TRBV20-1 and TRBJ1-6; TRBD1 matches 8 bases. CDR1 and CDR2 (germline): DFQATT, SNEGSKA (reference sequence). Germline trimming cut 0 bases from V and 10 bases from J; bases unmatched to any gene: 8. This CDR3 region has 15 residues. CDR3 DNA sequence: TGCAGTGCTAGAGATCTACAGGGGGACGGATCACCCCTCCACTTT. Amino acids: CSARDLQGDGSPLHF.

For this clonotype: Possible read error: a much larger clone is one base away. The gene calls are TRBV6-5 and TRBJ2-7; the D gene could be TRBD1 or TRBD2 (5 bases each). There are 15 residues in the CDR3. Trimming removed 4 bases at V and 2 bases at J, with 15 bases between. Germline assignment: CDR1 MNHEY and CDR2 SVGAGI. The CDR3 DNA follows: TGTGCCAGCAGTTGCTCCGTGGGGCGGGCCTACGAGCAGTACTTC. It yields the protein CASSCSVGRAYEQYF.

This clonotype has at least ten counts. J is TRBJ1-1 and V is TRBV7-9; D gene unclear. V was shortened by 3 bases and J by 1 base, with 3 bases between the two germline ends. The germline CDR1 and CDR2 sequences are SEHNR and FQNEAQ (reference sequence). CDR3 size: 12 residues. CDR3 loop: CASSFANTEAFF. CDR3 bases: TGTGCCAGCAGCTTCGCGAACACTGAAGCTTTCTTT.

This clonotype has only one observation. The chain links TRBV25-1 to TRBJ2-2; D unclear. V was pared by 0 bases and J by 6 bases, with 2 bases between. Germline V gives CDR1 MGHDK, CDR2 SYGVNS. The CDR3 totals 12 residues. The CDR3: CASSEYPGELFF. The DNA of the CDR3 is TGTGCCAGCAGTGAATATCCCGGGGAGCTGTTTTTT.

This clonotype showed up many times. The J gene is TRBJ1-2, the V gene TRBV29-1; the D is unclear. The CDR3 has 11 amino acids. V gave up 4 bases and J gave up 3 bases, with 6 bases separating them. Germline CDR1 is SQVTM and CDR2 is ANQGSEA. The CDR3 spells CSVVMDYGYTF. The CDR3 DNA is TGCAGCGTTGTCATGGACTATGGCTACACCTTC.

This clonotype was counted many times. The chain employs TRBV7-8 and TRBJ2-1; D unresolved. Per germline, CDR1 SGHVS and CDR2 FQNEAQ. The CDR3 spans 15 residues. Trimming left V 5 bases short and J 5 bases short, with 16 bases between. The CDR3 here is CASSMTWTTNNEQFF. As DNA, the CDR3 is TGTGCCAGCAGCATGACTTGGACGACGAACAATGAGCAGTTCTTC.

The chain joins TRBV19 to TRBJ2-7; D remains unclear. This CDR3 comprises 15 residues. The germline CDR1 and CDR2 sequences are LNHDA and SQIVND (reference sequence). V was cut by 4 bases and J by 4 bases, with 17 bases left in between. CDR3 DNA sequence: TGTGCCAGTAGTAAGCTGCCACATGGCCCTTACGAGCAGTACTTC. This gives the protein CASSKLPHGPYEQYF.

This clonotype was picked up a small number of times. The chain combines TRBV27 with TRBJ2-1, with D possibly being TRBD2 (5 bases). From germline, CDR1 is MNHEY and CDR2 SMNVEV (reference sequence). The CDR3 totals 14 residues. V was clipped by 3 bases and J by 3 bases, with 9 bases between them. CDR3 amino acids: CASSFAGLYNEQFF. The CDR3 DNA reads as TGTGCCAGCAGTTTCGCCGGACTCTACAATGAGCAGTTCTTC.

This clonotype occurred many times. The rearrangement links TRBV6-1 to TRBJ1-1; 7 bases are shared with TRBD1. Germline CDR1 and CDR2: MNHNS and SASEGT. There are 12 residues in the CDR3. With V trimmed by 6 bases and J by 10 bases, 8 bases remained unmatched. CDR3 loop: CASSPDRVSAFF. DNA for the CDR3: TGTGCCAGCAGCCCCGACAGGGTTTCAGCTTTCTTT.

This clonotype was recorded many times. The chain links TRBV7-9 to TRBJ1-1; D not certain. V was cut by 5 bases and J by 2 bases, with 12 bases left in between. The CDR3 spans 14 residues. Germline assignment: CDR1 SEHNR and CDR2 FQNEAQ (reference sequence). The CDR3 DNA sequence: TGTGCCAGCAGCCCCCGAGCCCCAAACACTGAAGCTTTCTTT. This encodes CASSPRAPNTEAFF.

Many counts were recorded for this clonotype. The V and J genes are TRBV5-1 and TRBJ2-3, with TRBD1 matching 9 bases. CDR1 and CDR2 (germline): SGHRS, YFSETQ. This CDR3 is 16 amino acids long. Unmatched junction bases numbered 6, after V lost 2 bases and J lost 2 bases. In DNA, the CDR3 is TGCGCCAGCAGCTTCGGGACAGGGACTATCACAGATACGCAGTATTTT. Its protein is CASSFGTGTITDTQYF.